The 32 T cell receptor beta chains below come from one sample, sequenced in a study of Graves' ophthalmopathy and Graves' hyperthyroidism. Amplifying from RNA transcripts, the study obtained TCR beta CDR3 regions. HTBI-primed first-round RT-PCR preceded second-round multiplex PCR. TCRdb re-derived calls from the multiplex PCR reads in MiXCR, one entry per CDR3 protein. The table includes about 220,000 distinct CDR3 sequences, 20% to 25% detected once. Sample: peripheral blood. These receptors were obtained from a woman aged 50 to 60 with Graves' ophthalmopathy.

This clonotype has at least ten counts. The V call is TRBV28, the J call TRBJ1-5; D is unclear. Germline-derived CDR1 and CDR2 are MDHEN and SYDVKM. CDR3 length: 16 residues. Trimming removed 3 bases at V and 0 bases at J, with 12 bases between. This CDR3 is CASSFLQQYSNQPQHF. Written as DNA, the CDR3 is TGTGCCAGCAGTTTCCTACAGCAGTATAGCAATCAGCCCCAGCATTTT.

This clonotype was recorded many times. This chain uses TRBV6-5 with TRBJ2-7, with D uncertain. Germline V gene data show CDR1 as MNHEY and CDR2 as SVGAGI. The CDR3 loop spans 14 amino acids. V gave up 3 bases and J gave up 4 bases, with 13 bases separating them. This CDR3 reads CASSYRDIGYEQYF. DNA of the CDR3: TGTGCCAGCAGTTATCGAGATATAGGGTACGAGCAGTACTTC.

In this sample, this clonotype turned up many times. The chain has TRBV7-8 and TRBJ2-7, with 7 nucleotides matching TRBD1. The germline CDR1 and CDR2 sequences are SGHVS and FQNEAQ. The CDR3 runs to 13 residues. V shed 6 bases and J 5 bases; nucleotides not matched to a gene: 7. CDR3 nucleotide sequence: TGTGCCAGCAGGATGGAAGGGGGCGACGAGCAGTACTTC. Encoded protein: CASRMEGGDEQYF.

Many counts were recorded for this clonotype. This sequence joins TRBV19 and TRBJ1-1, with D unresolved. The CDR3 totals 13 residues. V gave up 8 bases and J gave up 1 base, with 11 bases separating them. Germline CDR1 and CDR2: LNHDA and SQIVND (reference sequence). The CDR3: CASERDQNTEAFF. CDR3 sequence (DNA): TGTGCCAGTGAGAGGGATCAGAACACTGAAGCTTTCTTT.

Concerning this clonotype itself: The CDR3 does not close with the conserved phenylalanine or tryptophan, likely indicating a read error. J is TRBJ1-1 and V is TRBV29-1, with D hard to call. CDR3 length: 13 amino acids. CDR1 is SQVTM, CDR2 ANQGSEA, per germline. V was cut by 4 bases and J by 4 bases, with 13 bases left in between. CDR3 loop: CSVATARGTEAFL. CDR3 nucleotides: TGCAGCGTTGCTACAGCACGGGGCACTGAAGCTTTCCTT.

Ten or more counts support this clonotype. The chain employs TRBV20-1 and TRBJ1-1; unclear D gene. V dropped 3 bases and J dropped 3 bases, with 8 bases sitting between them. The germline V gene encodes CDR1 DFQATT and CDR2 SNEGSKA (reference sequence). CDR3 size: 12 residues. The CDR3 nucleotides read TGCAGTGCTAGTTCCCCCGACACTGAAGCTTTCTTT. Translation: CSASSPDTEAFF.

This clonotype was found many times. J is TRBJ2-2 and V is TRBV24-1, with D hard to call. The CDR3 consists of 17 residues. V lost 1 base and J lost 1, with 12 bases in between. Germline V gives CDR1 KGHDR, CDR2 SFDVKD. The CDR3 region has the DNA TGTGCCACCAGTGATTTAGGTACCCTTAAGAACACCGGGGAGCTGTTTTTT. This gives the protein CATSDLGTLKNTGELFF.

The V gene is TRBV6-1, the J gene TRBJ1-1; D may be TRBD1 (5 bases). Per germline, CDR1 MNHNS and CDR2 SASEGT. Trimming took 8 bases from V and 5 from J, leaving 15 bases between them. There are 13 residues in the CDR3. CDR3 region: CASLQGAGTEAFF. The CDR3 nucleotides read TGTGCCAGCTTGCAGGGAGCGGGAACTGAAGCTTTCTTT.

This clonotype showed up many times. Here the CDR3 DNA reads TGTGCCAGTATGGACAGCTACCCGAACACTGAAGCTTTCTTT. Translating gives CASMDSYPNTEAFF. V usage is TRBV19 and J usage is TRBJ1-1; weak D call: TRBD1 (6 bases). Trimming pared 7 bases from V and 1 base from J, leaving 13 bases between. The CDR3 totals 14 residues. Germline V gene lookup returns CDR1 LNHDA and CDR2 SQIVND (reference sequence).

In its sample, this clonotype was seen many times. The V and J genes are TRBV11-1 and TRBJ1-3, with 8 bases matching TRBD1. The CDR3 length is 15 residues. Germline V gives CDR1 SGHAT, CDR2 FQDESV (reference sequence). V lost 5 bases, J lost 2 bases, and 5 bases stayed unmatched. CDR3 DNA: TGTGCCAGCAGCATCCAGGGACAGGCTGGAAACACCATATATTTT. Protein sequence: CASSIQGQAGNTIYF.

The sample holds many counts of this clonotype. This chain connects TRBV15 to TRBJ2-7; no clear D gene. V gave up 0 bases and J gave up 4 bases, with 13 bases separating them. This CDR3 contains 15 residues. Looked up from germline, CDR1 is LNHNV and CDR2 is YYDKDF (reference sequence). The CDR3 nucleotides are TGTGCCACCAGCAGAGATGCAGTTGGGCGGTACGAGCAGTACTTC. Its protein product is CATSRDAVGRYEQYF.

There are many counts of this clonotype. The rearrangement links TRBV6-2 or TRBV6-3 to TRBJ2-2; 9 bases align to TRBD2. CDR3 length equals 18 residues. V lost 5 bases to trimming and J lost 6 bases; unmatched junction nucleotides: 16. Germline CDR1 is MNHEY and CDR2 is SVGEGT. The CDR3 coding sequence is TGTGCCAGCAGTCCCCGCCCTACTAGCGGGTTTGGTTCCGGGGAGCTGTTTTTT. This gives the protein CASSPRPTSGFGSGELFF.

The sample holds many counts of this clonotype. The CDR3, as DNA: TGTGCCAGCAGGTTCCAGGGGGTCGGGGCCGGGGAGCTGTTTTTT. This gives the protein CASRFQGVGAGELFF. The chain combines TRBV12-3 or TRBV12-4 with TRBJ2-2, with 7 bases matching TRBD1. The CDR3 runs 15 residues. V lost 6 bases, J lost 6 bases, and 10 bases stayed unmatched.

This clonotype has only one observation. The rearrangement links TRBV6-1 to TRBJ2-7; D could derive from TRBD1 or TRBD2 (6 bases each). The germline V gene encodes CDR1 MNHNS and CDR2 SASEGT. Deletions cut 5 bases from V and 0 bases from J, with 17 bases between. The CDR3 is 16 residues long. CDR3 sequence (DNA): TGTGCCAGCAGTAGGGGGGCAGGCCTCAGCTCCTACGAGCAGTACTTC. Translation gives CASSRGAGLSSYEQYF.

This clonotype occurred many times. V usage is TRBV19 and J usage is TRBJ2-2; TRBD1 agrees at 10 bases. The V gene end was trimmed by 3 bases and the J gene end by 6 bases; junction bases not matched to a gene: 7. This CDR3 is 16 amino acids long. The germline gives CDR1 LNHDA, CDR2 SQIVND (reference sequence). CDR3 amino acids: CASSMTGGLSPGELFF. The DNA of the CDR3 is TGTGCCAGTAGTATGACAGGGGGCCTATCGCCCGGGGAGCTGTTTTTT.

This sequence joins TRBV2 and TRBJ1-2, with D possibly TRBD1 on 5 matching bases. The CDR3 loop spans 11 amino acids. Germline V gene data show CDR1 as SNHLY and CDR2 as FYNNEI. Trimming left V 10 bases short and J 8 bases short, with 14 bases between. This CDR3 reads CATQGTGGYTF. CDR3 DNA sequence: TGTGCCACCCAGGGTACGGGAGGCTACACCTTC.

This clonotype has ten or more counts. This chain uses TRBV6-2 or TRBV6-3 with TRBJ1-5; 12 nucleotides line up with TRBD1. V lost 5 bases, J lost 3 bases, and 11 bases stayed unmatched. CDR3 size: 18 residues. Germline V gives CDR1 MNHEY, CDR2 SVGEGT. Written as DNA, the CDR3 is TGTGCCAGCAGTACCGGGACAGGGGGCTCAAAGTACAATCAGCCCCAGCATTTT. This gives the protein CASSTGTGGSKYNQPQHF.

The chain joins TRBV19 to TRBJ2-5; tentatively, D is TRBD1 or TRBD2 (6 bases each). V lost 0 bases and J 4 bases, leaving 12 bases between the germline ends. CDR1 and CDR2 (germline): LNHDA, SQIVND (reference sequence). The CDR3 spans 15 residues. CDR3 in amino acids: CASSIDGGPRETQYF. CDR3 DNA: TGTGCCAGTAGTATAGATGGGGGGCCCCGAGAGACCCAGTACTTC. The variable domain in full, with the rest retrieved from reference TRBV19 and TRBJ2-5, is DGGITQSPKYLFRKEGQNVTLSCEQNLNHDAMYWYRQDPGQGLRLIYYSQIVNDFQKGDIAEGYSVSREKKESFPLTVTSAQKNPTAFYLCASSIDGGPRETQYFGPGTRLLVL.

This clonotype was seen only a few times. The chain employs TRBV5-1 and TRBJ2-7, with TRBD2 matching over 9 bases. Germline assignment: CDR1 SGHRS and CDR2 YFSETQ. The CDR3 runs 17 residues. After removal of 7 bases from V and 6 bases from J, the junction contained 20 bases not matched to a gene. The CDR3 spells CASSVVGSGSQLFEQYF. The CDR3 DNA follows: TGCGCCAGCTCGGTAGTTGGTAGCGGGAGTCAACTTTTCGAGCAGTACTTC.

The genes are TRBV6-1 and TRBJ2-7, with TRBD1 matching 7 bases. The CDR3 consists of 15 residues. Losses at the gene ends were 6 bases for V and 5 bases for J; bases not matched to a gene: 13. Germline V gives CDR1 MNHNS, CDR2 SASEGT. The CDR3: CASRGPETGNDEQYF. The CDR3 DNA is TGTGCCAGCAGGGGCCCCGAGACAGGGAACGACGAGCAGTACTTC.

This clonotype was picked up a small number of times. The rearrangement links TRBV10-3 to TRBJ2-2; D is ambiguous. Trimming pared 3 bases from V and 7 bases from J, leaving 3 bases between. Germline CDR1 reads ENHRY; CDR2 reads SYGVKD. The CDR3 runs 11 residues. CDR3 nucleotide sequence: TGTGCCATCAGTGATCTCGGGGAGCTGTTTTTT. This gives the protein CAISDLGELFF.

This clonotype was recorded at least ten times. The CDR3 DNA reads TGCAGTGCTAGAGATGGGCGGGGGCTACGTGAGACCCAGTACTTC. This gives the protein CSARDGRGLRETQYF. The J gene is TRBJ2-5, the V gene TRBV20-1, with D tentatively TRBD2 (7 bases). The length of the CDR3 is 15 residues. Germline assignment: CDR1 DFQATT and CDR2 SNEGSKA (reference sequence). V lost 0 bases to trimming and J lost 5 bases, with 16 bases between them.

This clonotype was found many times. The genes are TRBV6-1 and TRBJ2-6; D is undetermined. This CDR3 comprises 14 residues. CDR1 is MNHNS, CDR2 SASEGT, per germline. Here the CDR3 DNA reads TGTGCTGCAGGACGGTCCTCTGGGGCCAACGTCCTGACTTTC. Its protein is CAAGRSSGANVLTF.

This clonotype came up many times. V gene TRBV20-1 combines with J gene TRBJ2-5; tentative D call: TRBD2 (6 bases). The CDR3 spans 13 residues. Germline V gene sequence: CDR1 DFQATT, CDR2 SNEGSKA (reference sequence). Trimming took 3 bases from V and 5 from J, leaving 13 bases between them. The CDR3 nucleotides read TGCAGTGCTAGCGCTAGCGCCAGGGAGACCCAGTACTTC. Residues: CSASASARETQYF.

Worth noting for this clonotype: The junction departs from the called germline gene at one end, perhaps through a read error. V usage is TRBV15 and J usage is TRBJ1-5, with D hard to call. The CDR3 has 17 residues. In germline, CDR1 is LNHNV, CDR2 YYDKDF (reference sequence). The CDR3 loop reads CATSRDLGLRTNQPQRF. CDR3 coding DNA: TGTGCCACCAGCAGAGATCTAGGACTCAGGACTAATCAGCCCCAGCGTTTT.

This clonotype appeared many times. The rearrangement joins TRBV6-5 to TRBJ2-7, with no clear D. Germline CDR1 reads MNHEY; CDR2 reads SVGAGI. The CDR3 has 12 residues. The ends were cut back, 6 bases at V and 1 base at J, with 7 bases in the middle. The CDR3 nucleotides read TGTGCCAGCAGAGGATCTTCCTACGAGCAGTACTTC. Residues: CASRGSSYEQYF.

This clonotype was detected many times. The gene calls are TRBV6-2 or TRBV6-3 and TRBJ1-4, with D possibly being TRBD1 (6 bases). CDR3 size: 18 residues. Looked up from germline, CDR1 is MNHEY and CDR2 is SVGEGT. V was clipped by 0 bases and J by 8 bases, with 22 bases between them. CDR3 sequence: CASSYSTGHPTPSEKLFF. CDR3 DNA sequence: TGTGCCAGCAGTTACTCGACGGGACACCCGACGCCGAGCGAAAAACTGTTTTTT.

This clonotype was detected many times. V and J are TRBV12-3 or TRBV12-4 and TRBJ2-5; TRBD1 might be the D (6 bases). With 6 bases removed from V and 4 bases from J, the gap between germline ends came to 15 bases. The CDR3 has 14 amino acids. The CDR3 nucleotides are TGTGCCAGCAGCCAACACGACAGGCGAGAGACCCAGTACTTC. Its protein is CASSQHDRRETQYF.

The chain employs TRBV6-1 and TRBJ1-1; a possible D gene is TRBD1 (5 bases). The germline gives CDR1 MNHNS, CDR2 SASEGT. The V and J ends lost 6 bases and 1 base respectively, with 12 bases between them. The CDR3 length is 14 residues. The CDR3: CASRGVGGNTEAFF. The CDR3 nucleotides read TGTGCCAGCAGAGGGGTGGGCGGGAACACTGAAGCTTTCTTT.

V and J are TRBV24-1 and TRBJ2-5, with TRBD1 matching over 7 bases. This CDR3 contains 15 residues. V lost 9 bases and J lost 2; bases outside the gene matches: 11. Germline V CDR1 and CDR2: KGHDR, SFDVKD. CDR3 sequence: CATADGTELQETQYF. CDR3 in DNA: TGTGCCACCGCCGACGGGACAGAACTTCAAGAGACCCAGTACTTC.

This clonotype was seen a handful of times. This chain uses TRBV14 with TRBJ2-7; D is possibly TRBD1 or TRBD2 (5 bases each). V was trimmed by 1 base and J by 9 bases, leaving 16 bases between them. Germline V CDR1 and CDR2: SGHDN, FVKESK. This CDR3 region has 14 residues. The CDR3 coding sequence is TGTGCCAGCAGCCAAGGCCTGAGGGGCTTCGGGCAGTACTTC. Translated, it gives CASSQGLRGFGQYF.

This clonotype has ten or more counts. The chain is built from TRBV28 and TRBJ2-5; TRBD2 matches 7 bases. Trimming removed 5 bases from V and 6 bases from J; junction bases left unmatched: 12. CDR3 length equals 15 residues. Germline V gene lookup returns CDR1 MDHEN and CDR2 SYDVKM. Here the CDR3 DNA reads TGTGCCAGCAGTCCGGGTGGCGCGGGAGTAAAGACCCAGTACTTC. Translated, it gives CASSPGGAGVKTQYF.